A single count supports the clone carrying this TCR beta chain. The data stem from a study of blood T cell repertoires in COVID-19. Overall study: Samples representing acute and convalescent COVID-19 were sourced from the United States, Italy and Spain. PBMCs, B-cell-depleted T cells, or T cells were the source of the cDNA or gDNA that made up the material.

As originally analysed: For nucleated cells, counts were estimated from reference gene primer amplification. Produced via immunoSEQ multiplex PCR; TCRdb's table is partial and in-frame only. The V and J calls and clone size were taken over from that table, and D and trimming were inferred from the DNA. The repertoire includes about 670,000 clones, 85% to 90% of them detected once, and 0.2% to 0.3% sits in the top ten. Germline CDR1 reads MRHNA; CDR2 reads SNTAGT. V lost 2 bases to trimming and J lost 6 bases; unmatched junction nucleotides: 11. The CDR3 is 17 amino acids. The chain joins TRBV6-4 to TRBJ2-2; 8 nucleotides line up with TRBD2. Material: peripheral blood. This sequence originates from a woman younger than 35 with acute or convalescent COVID-19. CDR3 residues: CASSDTGGPLFPGELFF. In DNA, the CDR3 is TGTGCCAGCAGTGACACGGGGGGGCCGTTGTTTCCCGGGGAGCTGTTTTTT.